The present TCR beta chain was sequenced within a study of identical twins. The CDR3 extends over 13 amino acids. V lost 3 bases and J lost 3, with 8 bases in between. Germline loops: CDR1 MNHEY, CDR2 SMNVEV (reference sequence). TCRdb reprocessed the 5' RACE reads with MiXCR, giving one entry per CDR3 protein. This table has about 340,000 distinct CDR3 sequences, about 9% appearing once. This clonotype was seen repeatedly, ten times or more. Sample: naive T cells sorted from blood. This sequence originates from a woman in her fifties or sixties in good health. This chain uses TRBV27 with TRBJ1-1; no definite D call. The CDR3 DNA reads as TGTGCCAGCAGTTTCGTCGCCGACACTGAAGCTTTCTTT. Protein product: CASSFVADTEAFF.